This record covers a single T cell receptor (beta chain). Its antigen is not yet known. Per-base quality was not reported, and no clone a single base away is much larger than it. These data come from a study of blood T cell repertoires in COVID-19 (dated by TCRdb to 2020 to 2022). In the study overall: Samples covering the acute and convalescent phases of COVID-19 were provided by collaborators in the United States, Italy and Spain. Where available, HLA class I and class II types were obtained from metadata supplied by the sample provider rather than from assay-based typing. A freely available public database, intended as a resource for researchers studying the immune response to SARS-CoV-2, is where the repertoires were released. Samples were obtained from the ongoing ImmuneRACE study (first 160 participants) and from 1,200 or so subjects provided by 6 global collaborators. A de-identified subject ID, COVID-19 status, age in years and sex were almost always included in the sample metadata. Subjects who had been exposed to COVID-19, were actively infected with it, or had recovered from it provided the deeply sampled blood TCRbeta repertoires that made up the dataset. The material from the prospective study consisted of cDNA or gDNA derived from T cells, B-cell-depleted T cells, or PBMCs.

Each collaborating institution followed its own protocols to collect whole blood in K2EDTA tubes. For TCRbeta analysis, collaborators shipped samples in one of three forms: frozen whole blood, isolated PBMCs, or DNA extracted from either of those sample types. TCRbeta CDR3 regions were amplified from genomic DNA using the immunoSEQ Assay, a bias-controlled multiplex PCR. In the source study's methods: The number of nucleated cells in each sample was estimated by amplification of reference gene primers within the assay. To quantify the absolute abundance of each unique TCRbeta CDR3 rearrangement, sequence reads were collapsed and filtered. For each sample, productive Simpson clonality was calculated as the square root of Simpson's diversity index over productive rearrangements. Not all clones reach the TCRdb copy of this immuneACCESS table, which keeps in-frame sequences only. Checked studies attribute under half of the gap to unresolved V genes and leave the rest unexplained. Clone size and V and J calls were adopted from that table, with D and trimming inferred from the DNA. Within this sample are about 130,000 clones, with roughly 89% of them counted one time only. The ten largest clonotypes hold about 2.9% of the sample.

There are 14 amino acids in the CDR3, from cysteine to phenylalanine inclusive. The kept DNA is CDR3 alone, 42 bases in frame from the first base. V and J lose 2 bases and 0 bases, and a span of 8 bases separates them. CDR1 and CDR2 (MDHEN, SYDVKM) derive from the germline V gene. Study-level results and caveats: The quantity of clinical and demographic metadata differed by source and by participant and was supplied without curation.

This chain joins TRBV28 to TRBJ2-7; no D gene is confidently identified. The sample was peripheral blood. This sequence was found in a man between 60 and 75 years old with active or convalescent COVID-19. The nucleotides read TGTGCCAGCAGTTTAACCGGGTACTCCTACGAGCAGTACTTC. The encoded protein is CASSLTGYSYEQYF.